Listed below are T cell receptor beta chains from one sample, sequenced in a study of blood T cells in healthy people across ages. TCRdb reprocessed the 5' RACE reads via MiXCR and lists one record per CDR3 protein. The table lists hundreds of thousands of distinct CDR3 sequences, 25% to 30% of them singletons, with roughly 17% in the top ten. Sequenced: blood. The receptors shown here come from a woman at least 80 years old in good health. Each CDR3 is given with its conserved first and last residue. D genes are given only for firm matches. Size tells how often a clone was seen (once, few, many) or the class of an expanded clone, and some rows leave it out.

DNA: TGTGCCAGCAGCCCCCAGACTAGCGGGGCCACAGATACGCAGTATTTT
CDR3: CASSPQTSGATDTQYF
J: TRBJ2-3
V: TRBV9
D: TRBD2
size: -

DNA: TGTGCCAGCCTCAGGGGTGGGACAGGGCCCTACGAGCAGTACTTC
CDR3: CASLRGGTGPYEQYF
J: TRBJ2-7
V: TRBV7-9
D: TRBD1
size: -

DNA: TGTGCCAGCAGCCTCGGGACAGAATATGGCTACACCTTC
CDR3: CASSLGTEYGYTF
J: TRBJ1-2
V: TRBV6-5
D: TRBD1
size: many

DNA: TGTGCCACCAGACATACCTACGAGCAGTACTTC
CDR3: CATRHTYEQYF
J: TRBJ2-7
V: TRBV6-2/TRBV6-3
D: -
size: many

DNA: TGTGCCATCAGTGAGTTCGGGACAGGGGGTCTTTCTGGCTACACCTTC
CDR3: CAISEFGTGGLSGYTF
J: TRBJ1-2
V: TRBV10-3
D: TRBD1
size: many

DNA: TGCGCCAGCAGCTGGACGGCAGGTCAGTCCAATGAGCAGTTCTTC
CDR3: CASSWTAGQSNEQFF
J: TRBJ2-1
V: TRBV5-1
D: -
size: many

DNA: TGTGCCACCAGCAGACGGACAGGGGAGAATGAAAAACTGTTTTTT
CDR3: CATSRRTGENEKLFF
J: TRBJ1-4
V: TRBV15
D: TRBD1
size: -

DNA: TGTGCCAGCAGCGTTAGGGGCGCGAGTAGAGATACGCAGTATTTT
CDR3: CASSVRGASRDTQYF
J: TRBJ2-3
V: TRBV9
D: -
size: many

DNA: TGTGCCAGCAGTCGGAGCGGGGGGGCACCCAAAAACATTCAGTACTTC
CDR3: CASSRSGGAPKNIQYF
J: TRBJ2-4
V: TRBV12-3/TRBV12-4
D: TRBD2
size: -

DNA: TGTGCCAGCAGCTTACTCCGGGGAGGAAACACCATATATTTT
CDR3: CASSLLRGGNTIYF
J: TRBJ1-3
V: TRBV7-2
D: -
size: few

DNA: TGTGCCAGCAGTCAAGCGGGAAAGACCCAGTACTTC
CDR3: CASSQAGKTQYF
J: TRBJ2-5
V: TRBV7-2
D: TRBD2
size: many

DNA: TGTGCCAGCAGTTACTCCGACCAAAGCACTGAAGCTTTCTTT
CDR3: CASSYSDQSTEAFF
J: TRBJ1-1
V: TRBV6-6
D: -
size: few

DNA: TGTGCCAGCAGCCAAGGGACAGGGGAGTTCAGTTCACCCCTCCACTTT
CDR3: CASSQGTGEFSSPLHF
J: TRBJ1-6
V: TRBV3-1
D: TRBD1
size: -

DNA: TGCAGTGCTGGGACAGGGGGAATCTACGAGCAGTACTTC
CDR3: CSAGTGGIYEQYF
J: TRBJ2-7
V: TRBV20-1
D: TRBD1
size: many

DNA: TGTGCCAGCAGCTTAGCCGGGCAGGCAAGAAACTATGGCTACACCTTC
CDR3: CASSLAGQARNYGYTF
J: TRBJ1-2
V: TRBV7-2
D: -
size: many

DNA: TGTGCCAGCAGCTCCCGACGATTGAGCTCCTATAATTCACCCCTCCACTTT
CDR3: CASSSRRLSSYNSPLHF
J: TRBJ1-6
V: TRBV13
D: -
size: -

DNA: TGTGCCAGCAGTGAAAGCTGGAGGGGAGGGTACGAGCAGTACTTC
CDR3: CASSESWRGGYEQYF
J: TRBJ2-7
V: TRBV6-1
D: TRBD2
size: -

DNA: TGCAGCGCCCTCGAAAGGGCTACGGGGCTCTACGAGCAGTACTTC
CDR3: CSALERATGLYEQYF
J: TRBJ2-7
V: TRBV29-1
D: -
size: many

DNA: TGCGCCAGCACCTCGCAGGGACATAGGAACACTGAAGCTTTCTTT
CDR3: CASTSQGHRNTEAFF
J: TRBJ1-1
V: TRBV5-1
D: -
size: -

DNA: TGTGCCAGCAGCAACCCCCTCGACAGGGAAAAGGGCCTCTCCTACGAGCAGTACTTC
CDR3: CASSNPLDREKGLSYEQYF
J: TRBJ2-7
V: TRBV21-1
D: -
size: many

DNA: TGTGCCAGCAGTTACTCGAGCGGGGGTGCGCCCCAGCATTTT
CDR3: CASSYSSGGAPQHF
J: TRBJ1-5
V: TRBV6-5
D: -
size: few

DNA: TGTGCCAGTCGCCTAGGCAGGGGGCAAGATACGCAGTATTTT
CDR3: CASRLGRGQDTQYF
J: TRBJ2-3
V: TRBV27
D: TRBD1
size: few

DNA: TGTGCCGGGGGTGTGGGCCGACGGGTCGAGCAGTACTTC
CDR3: CAGGVGRRVEQYF
J: TRBJ2-7
V: TRBV30
D: -
size: -

DNA: TGTGCCAGCAGAAAGGGACAGGGCACCTACAATGAGCAGTTCTTC
CDR3: CASRKGQGTYNEQFF
J: TRBJ2-1
V: TRBV6-5
D: TRBD1
size: many

DNA: TGTGCCAGCAGCGTCGGAGATACGAACACTGAAGCTTTCTTT
CDR3: CASSVGDTNTEAFF
J: TRBJ1-1
V: TRBV9
D: -
size: -

DNA: TGTGCCAGCAGGGCCCTCGGAACCAGGGGCCTGAACACTGAAGCTTTCTTT
CDR3: CASRALGTRGLNTEAFF
J: TRBJ1-1
V: TRBV12-3/TRBV12-4
D: -
size: many

DNA: TGTGCCAGCAGTTATCGGGCAGGAACCTCTGGGGCCAACGTCCTGACTTTC
CDR3: CASSYRAGTSGANVLTF
J: TRBJ2-6
V: TRBV6-5
D: -
size: few

DNA: TGTGCCAGCAGCCGAGGCCAGGGGGCGCGCACAGATACGCAGTATTTT
CDR3: CASSRGQGARTDTQYF
J: TRBJ2-3
V: TRBV14
D: TRBD1
size: -

DNA: TGTGCCAGCAGCTTAGTGCGGGGGAGGGCAGATACGCAGTATTTT
CDR3: CASSLVRGRADTQYF
J: TRBJ2-3
V: TRBV7-2
D: TRBD2
size: many

DNA: TGTGCCAGCACCCCCACGTGGTCGTACCAAGAGACCCAGTACTTC
CDR3: CASTPTWSYQETQYF
J: TRBJ2-5
V: TRBV12-3/TRBV12-4
D: -
size: many

DNA: TGTGCCAGCAGTTTTACCATTAATCAGCCCCAGCATTTT
CDR3: CASSFTINQPQHF
J: TRBJ1-5
V: TRBV6-5
D: -
size: many

DNA: TGTGCCAGCAGGGGAGTGACCGCAGATGCGCAATATTTT
CDR3: CASRGVTADAQYF
J: TRBJ2-3
V: TRBV12-3/TRBV12-4
D: -
size: -

DNA: TGTGCCAGCAGCTCGGGCCTGCTCCCCCCCTTAGAGACCCAGTACTTC
CDR3: CASSSGLLPPLETQYF
J: TRBJ2-5
V: TRBV7-7
D: -
size: many

DNA: TGTGCCAGCAGTGAACAGGGCGTCTATGGCTACACCTTC
CDR3: CASSEQGVYGYTF
J: TRBJ1-2
V: TRBV6-5
D: -
size: many

DNA: TGTGCCAGCAGCCAAGAGAGGGTAGCGTCCCGAGAGACCCAGTACTTC
CDR3: CASSQERVASRETQYF
J: TRBJ2-5
V: TRBV3-1
D: -
size: -

DNA: TGTGCCAGCTCACCACGTATCGGTCCCGGGGAGCTGTTTTTT
CDR3: CASSPRIGPGELFF
J: TRBJ2-2
V: TRBV18
D: -
size: few

DNA: TGTGCCAGCAGCTCGGGGGGGGGCTCCGTGATCAAAAACATTCAGTACTTC
CDR3: CASSSGGGSVIKNIQYF
J: TRBJ2-4
V: TRBV7-8
D: TRBD2
size: many

DNA: TGTGCCAGCAGCTTAGCGCGGACAGGGGGCGAGACCCAGTACTTC
CDR3: CASSLARTGGETQYF
J: TRBJ2-5
V: TRBV7-8
D: TRBD1
size: many

DNA: TGTGCCAGCAGTTATACAGGGGGAGCCAAAAACATTCAGTACTTC
CDR3: CASSYTGGAKNIQYF
J: TRBJ2-4
V: TRBV12-3/TRBV12-4
D: TRBD1
size: many

DNA: TGTGCCAGCAGTGAAGGCCCCACCAGCAGGAGAGAGACCCAGTACTTC
CDR3: CASSEGPTSRRETQYF
J: TRBJ2-5
V: TRBV6-1
D: -
size: few

DNA: TGCAGTGCCCAGGACAGGGTATCTCACGCTTTCTTT
CDR3: CSAQDRVSHAFF
J: TRBJ1-1
V: TRBV20-1
D: TRBD1
size: few

DNA: TGCGCCAGCAGCCAAGATAACACGGCCGTAGAGACCCAGTACTTC
CDR3: CASSQDNTAVETQYF
J: TRBJ2-5
V: TRBV4-1
D: -
size: -

DNA: TGTGCCAGCAGCTTCTGGGCTAGCGGGCCCTTAGAGACCCAGTACTTC
CDR3: CASSFWASGPLETQYF
J: TRBJ2-5
V: TRBV5-5
D: TRBD2
size: many

DNA: TGTGCCAGCTCACCACGGACTCAAGAAGCTTTCTTT
CDR3: CASSPRTQEAFF
J: TRBJ1-1
V: TRBV18
D: -
size: -

DNA: TGTGCCAGCAGCGAGAGGGGGCGCGGGGTTAGGGAGACCCAGTACTTC
CDR3: CASSERGRGVRETQYF
J: TRBJ2-5
V: TRBV7-9
D: -
size: -